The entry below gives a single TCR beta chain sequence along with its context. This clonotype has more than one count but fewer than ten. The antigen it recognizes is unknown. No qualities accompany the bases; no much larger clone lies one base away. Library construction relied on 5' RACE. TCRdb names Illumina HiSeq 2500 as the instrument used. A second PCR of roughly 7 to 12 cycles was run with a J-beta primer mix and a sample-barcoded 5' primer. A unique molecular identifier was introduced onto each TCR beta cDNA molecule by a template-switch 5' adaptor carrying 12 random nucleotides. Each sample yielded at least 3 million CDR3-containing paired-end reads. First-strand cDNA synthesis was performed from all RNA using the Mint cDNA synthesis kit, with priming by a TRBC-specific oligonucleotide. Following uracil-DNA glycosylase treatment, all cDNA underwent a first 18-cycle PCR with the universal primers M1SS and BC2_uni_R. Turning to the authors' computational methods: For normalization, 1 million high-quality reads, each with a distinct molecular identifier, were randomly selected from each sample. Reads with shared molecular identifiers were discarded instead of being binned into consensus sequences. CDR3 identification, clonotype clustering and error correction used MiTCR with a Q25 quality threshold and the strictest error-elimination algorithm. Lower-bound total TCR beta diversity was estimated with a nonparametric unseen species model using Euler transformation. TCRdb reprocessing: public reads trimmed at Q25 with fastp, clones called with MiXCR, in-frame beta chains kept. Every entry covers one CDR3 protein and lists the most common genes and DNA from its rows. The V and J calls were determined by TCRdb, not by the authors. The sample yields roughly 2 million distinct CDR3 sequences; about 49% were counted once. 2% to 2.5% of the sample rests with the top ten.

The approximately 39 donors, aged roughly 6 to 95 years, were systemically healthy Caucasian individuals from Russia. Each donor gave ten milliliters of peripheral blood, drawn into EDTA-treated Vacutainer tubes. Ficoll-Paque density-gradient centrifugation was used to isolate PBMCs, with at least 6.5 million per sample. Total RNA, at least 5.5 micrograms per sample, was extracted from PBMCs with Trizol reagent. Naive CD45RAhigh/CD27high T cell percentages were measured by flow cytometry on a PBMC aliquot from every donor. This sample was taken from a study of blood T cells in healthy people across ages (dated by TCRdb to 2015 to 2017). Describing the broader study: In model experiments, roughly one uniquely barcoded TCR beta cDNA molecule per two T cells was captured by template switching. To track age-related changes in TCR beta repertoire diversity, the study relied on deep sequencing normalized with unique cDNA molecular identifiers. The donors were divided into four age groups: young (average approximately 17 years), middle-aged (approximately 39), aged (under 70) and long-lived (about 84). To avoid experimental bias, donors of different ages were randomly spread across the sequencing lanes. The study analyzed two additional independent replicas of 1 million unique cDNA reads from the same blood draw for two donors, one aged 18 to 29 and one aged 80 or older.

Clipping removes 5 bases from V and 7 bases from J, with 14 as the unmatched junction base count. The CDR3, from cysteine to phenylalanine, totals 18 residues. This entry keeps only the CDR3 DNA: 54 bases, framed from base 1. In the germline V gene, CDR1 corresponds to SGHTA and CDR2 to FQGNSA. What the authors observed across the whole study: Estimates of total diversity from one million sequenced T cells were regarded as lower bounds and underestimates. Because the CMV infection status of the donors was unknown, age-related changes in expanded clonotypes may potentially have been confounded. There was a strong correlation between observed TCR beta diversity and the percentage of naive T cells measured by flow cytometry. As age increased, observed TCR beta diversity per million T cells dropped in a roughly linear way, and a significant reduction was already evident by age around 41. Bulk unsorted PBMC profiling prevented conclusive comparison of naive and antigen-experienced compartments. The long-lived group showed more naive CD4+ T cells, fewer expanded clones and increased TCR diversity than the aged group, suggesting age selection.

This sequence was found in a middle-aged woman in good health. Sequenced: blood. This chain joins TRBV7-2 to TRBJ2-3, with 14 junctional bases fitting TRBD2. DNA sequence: TGTGCCAGCAGCCCACCACGTCCGACTAGCGGGGGGGGTTATACGCAGTATTTT. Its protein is CASSPPRPTSGGGYTQYF.